These 29 T cell receptor beta chains were sequenced from one sample in a study of T cell responses to AZD1222 COVID-19 vaccine. Sequencing used immunoSEQ multiplex PCR; TCRdb keeps in-frame clones, though not all of them. Here the sample spans some 100,000 clones, about 90% being singletons. The input for sequencing was peripheral blood, taken on day 0 of AZD1222 vaccination. The receptors stem from an adult in good health.

The V gene is TRBV2, the J gene TRBJ1-1; D is uncertain. Trimming took 6 bases from V and 3 from J, leaving 11 bases between them. The CDR3 is 13 amino acids. Per germline, CDR1 SNHLY and CDR2 FYNNEI. The CDR3 nucleotides read TGTGCCAGCAGAGAGAATTCGGACACTGAAGCTTTCTTT. Its translation: CASRENSDTEAFF. The full variable domain, its missing parts supplied by reference TRBV2 and TRBJ1-1, is EPEVTQTPSHQVTQMGQEVILRCVPISNHLYFYWYRQILGQKVEFLVSFYNNEISEKSEIFDDQFSVERPDGSNFTLKIRSTKLEDSAMYFCASRENSDTEAFFGQGTRLTVV.

The chain joins TRBV6-2 or TRBV6-3 to TRBJ2-3, with 10 positions matching TRBD2. This CDR3 contains 14 residues. The ends lost 4 bases at V and 6 bases at J; junction bases unmatched: 4. Germline CDR1 is MNHEY and CDR2 is SVGEGT. The CDR3 nucleotides are TGTGCCAGCAGTTCTAGCGGGAGTCGTGATACGCAGTATTTT. This codes for CASSSSGSRDTQYF.

This clone was recorded once. The chain uses TRBV5-1 and TRBJ1-6; 7 bases fit TRBD1. Germline CDR1 SGHRS, CDR2 YFSETQ. The CDR3 sequence is 15 residues long. The V segment lost 2 bases and the J segment 8 bases; nucleotides outside the gene matches: 7. CDR3 nucleotide sequence: TGCGCCAGCAGCTTAAGGACAGGTGCGGATTCACCCCTCCACTTT. Protein product: CASSLRTGADSPLHF.

This chain joins TRBV3-1 (or the pseudogene TRBV3-2) and TRBJ2-7; D not resolved. The CDR3 has 12 residues. Germline V gene lookup returns CDR1 LGHDT and CDR2 YNNKEL (reference sequence). Trimming cost V 4 bases and J 5 bases, with 9 bases left between them. The CDR3 loop reads CASSRLSHEQYF. The CDR3 DNA reads as TGTGCCAGCAGCCGTTTAAGCCACGAGCAGTACTTC.

The chain is built from TRBV6-5 and TRBJ1-5; a possible D gene is TRBD1 (5 bases). CDR1 and CDR2 (germline): MNHEY, SVGAGI. CDR3 length: 13 amino acids. V lost 8 bases and J 3 bases, leaving 11 bases between the germline ends. As DNA, the CDR3 is TGTGCCAGCGACAGTCGGAACAATCAGCCCCAGCATTTT. Translation gives CASDSRNNQPQHF.

This chain links TRBV11-2 with TRBJ1-2, with D hard to call. The CDR3 is made up of 14 amino acids. CDR1 is SGHAT, CDR2 FQNNGV, per germline. The V and J ends lost 0 bases and 8 bases respectively, with 13 bases between them. CDR3 protein: CASSLDLGLGGYTF. CDR3 sequence (DNA): TGTGCCAGCAGCTTAGATTTGGGTTTAGGGGGCTACACCTTC.

The CDR3 spells CASSKQGNTEAFF. The CDR3 bases are TGTGCCAGCAGCAAACAGGGGAACACTGAAGCTTTCTTT. The chain carries TRBV2 and TRBJ1-1, with D possibly TRBD1 on 6 matching bases. The CDR3 is 13 residues long. Germline CDR1 is SNHLY and CDR2 is FYNNEI. V lost 6 bases to trimming and J lost 1 base, with 9 bases between them.

The chain links TRBV5-1 to TRBJ1-1; D call uncertain. Germline CDR1 is SGHRS and CDR2 is YFSETQ. The V end lost 0 bases, the J end lost 7 bases, and 13 bases lay between the germline ends. CDR3 size: 14 residues. The CDR3 DNA reads TGCGCCAGCAGCTTGGCCGACTCCCCCGTTGAAGCTTTCTTT. Translation: CASSLADSPVEAFF.

The rearrangement uses TRBV9 and TRBJ1-4, with 7 nucleotides matching TRBD1. Trimming took 4 bases from V and 8 from J; bases not matched to a gene: 8. Germline V lookup: CDR1 SGDLS, CDR2 YYNGEE. The CDR3 sequence is 14 residues long. Here the CDR3 DNA reads TGTGCCAGCAGCAGACAGGGACAAGGGGAAAAACTGTTTTTT. Amino acids: CASSRQGQGEKLFF.

The V and J genes are TRBV24-1 and TRBJ1-5, with 7 bases lining up with TRBD1. CDR1 and CDR2 (germline): KGHDR, SFDVKD. The V segment lost 9 bases and the J segment 0 bases; nucleotides outside the gene matches: 19. The CDR3 is 19 amino acids. This chain's CDR3 is CATRNGIWDSLYSNQPQHF. The CDR3 coding sequence is TGTGCCACCCGTAATGGAATTTGGGACAGTCTCTATAGCAATCAGCCCCAGCATTTT.

In DNA form, the CDR3 reads TGCGCCAGCTCGGCAGGTCAAGGTTCTGGAAACACCATATATTTT. This codes for CASSAGQGSGNTIYF. This chain uses TRBV5-1 with TRBJ1-3; D call uncertain. The length of the CDR3 is 15 residues. Trimming took off 7 bases at V and 1 base at J, with 15 bases between the two ends. Per germline, CDR1 SGHRS and CDR2 YFSETQ.

The chain links TRBV13 to TRBJ2-2; the D is unclear. Germline values: CDR1 PRHDT, CDR2 FYEKMQ (reference sequence). This CDR3 has 15 residues. Trimming took 5 bases from V and 2 from J, leaving 12 bases between them. CDR3 sequence reads: CASSRPNENTGELFF. CDR3 sequence (DNA): TGTGCCAGCAGCCGGCCTAACGAAAACACCGGGGAGCTGTTTTTT.

The table lists this clone with a count of one. This chain uses TRBV10-2 with TRBJ2-1; TRBD1 is a possible D gene (6 bases). The ends were cut back, 6 bases at V and 2 bases at J, with 8 bases in the middle. Germline V gene data show CDR1 as WSHSY and CDR2 as SAAADI. The CDR3 has 13 amino acids. CDR3 coding DNA: TGCGCCAGCAGAGGGACAACCTACAATGAGCAGTTCTTC. It is translated as CASRGTTYNEQFF.

This clone was seen only once. The chain has TRBV13 and TRBJ2-7; 8 bases line up with TRBD2. The J segment lost 0 bases and the V segment lost 3 bases, leaving 4 bases of the junction unmatched. CDR1 PRHDT and CDR2 FYEKMQ come from the germline V gene (reference sequence). This CDR3 spans 15 amino acids. In DNA, the CDR3 is TGTGCCAGCAGCTTCCGAGCGGGGGTCTCCTACGAGCAGTACTTC. It specifies CASSFRAGVSYEQYF.

V and J are TRBV3-1 (or the pseudogene TRBV3-2) and TRBJ2-7; TRBD2 aligns across 7 bases. Trimming cost V 6 bases and J 3 bases; bases outside gene matches: 2. Per germline, CDR1 LGHDT and CDR2 YNNKEL (reference sequence). CDR3 size: 12 residues. The CDR3 DNA reads as TGTGCCAGCAGTGGGGGGGACTACGAGCAGTACTTC. Its translation is CASSGGDYEQYF.

The J gene is TRBJ2-5, the V gene TRBV7-2, with a tentative D call TRBD2 (5 bases). Germline CDR1 and CDR2: SGHTA and FQGNSA. Trimming cost V 2 bases and J 4 bases, with 17 bases left between them. The CDR3 loop spans 16 amino acids. In DNA, the CDR3 is TGTGCCAGCAGCTTATATAGTGGGCGCGGGCGAGAGACCCAGTACTTC. Its protein is CASSLYSGRGRETQYF.

CDR3 coding DNA: TGTGCCAGCAGCGTAGTAAGAGGGGGCGCGGACACCGGGGAGCTGTTTTTT. It codes for CASSVVRGGADTGELFF. This rearrangement joins TRBV9 to TRBJ2-2; 7 bases are shared with TRBD1. Trimming cost V 0 bases and J 3 bases; bases outside gene matches: 8. The CDR3 is 17 residues long. CDR1 is SGDLS, CDR2 YYNGEE, per germline.

This chain joins TRBV28 and TRBJ2-7; D possibly corresponds to TRBD2 (6 bases). Germline V CDR1 and CDR2: MDHEN, SYDVKM. CDR3 length equals 15 residues. With 7 bases removed from V and 5 bases from J, the gap between germline ends came to 21 bases. CDR3 sequence reads: CASTAGGSASNEQYF. CDR3 DNA: TGTGCCAGCACCGCTGGGGGGTCCGCCTCTAACGAGCAGTACTTC.

The chain is built from TRBV28 and TRBJ2-1; tentative D call: TRBD2 (6 bases). The CDR3 has 14 amino acids. Trimming took 5 bases from V and 4 from J, leaving 12 bases between them. Germline CDR1 MDHEN, CDR2 SYDVKM. DNA of the CDR3: TGTGCCAGCAGTGATAAGACTAGATACAATGAGCAGTTCTTC. Protein: CASSDKTRYNEQFF.

CDR3 amino acids: CASSLGTGRYNEQFF. For the CDR3, the DNA is TGTGCCAGCAGCTTAGGGACAGGCAGATACAATGAGCAGTTCTTC. This sequence joins TRBV7-3 and TRBJ2-1; 8 positions agree with TRBD1. V trimming: 2 bases; J trimming: 4 bases; junction bases outside the gene matches: 4. CDR1 is SGHTA, CDR2 FQGTGA, per germline. This CDR3 is built from 15 residues.

This chain joins TRBV2 and TRBJ2-7; D uncertain. In germline, CDR1 is SNHLY, CDR2 FYNNEI. V was cut by 2 bases and J by 3 bases, with 2 bases left in between. This CDR3 has 11 residues. This CDR3 is CASSEFYEQYF. The CDR3 nucleotides are TGTGCCAGCAGTGAATTCTACGAGCAGTACTTC.

The chain is built from TRBV12-2 and TRBJ2-7; TRBD1, the table's D call, lacks a check against the DNA. TRBV12-2 corresponds to a pseudogene. The CDR3 sequence is 14 residues long. The CDR3 reads CASRHRDRGHEQYF. CDR3 in DNA: TGTGCAAGTCGCCACCGGGACAGGGGCCACGAGCAGTACTTC.

This clone was detected only once. This chain joins TRBV18 and TRBJ1-4, with D perhaps matching TRBD1 (5 bases). CDR1 and CDR2 from the germline V gene are KGHSH and LQKENI. Trimming took 3 bases from V and 8 from J, leaving 7 bases between them. The CDR3 runs 12 residues. In DNA, the CDR3 is TGTGCCAGCTCACCCGGGGGGGAAAAACTGTTTTTT. Encoded protein: CASSPGGEKLFF.

The chain combines TRBV15 with TRBJ1-1, with D perhaps matching TRBD1 (5 bases). The CDR3 runs to 16 residues. V lost 5 bases and J 1 base, leaving 17 bases between the germline ends. Germline-derived CDR1 and CDR2 are LNHNV and YYDKDF (reference sequence). The CDR3 here is CATSPNPGLTNTEAFF. In DNA form, the CDR3 reads TGTGCCACCAGCCCGAACCCGGGACTGACGAACACTGAAGCTTTCTTT.

V is TRBV27 and J is TRBJ1-4, with 11 bases fitting TRBD1. The CDR3 has 14 residues. V gave up 4 bases and J gave up 11 bases; unmatched junction bases: 6. Germline V CDR1 and CDR2: MNHEY, SMNVEV (reference sequence). CDR3 coding DNA: TGTGCCAGCAGTTCGGGACAGGGGGTCGGTAAACTGTTTTTT. The encoded protein is CASSSGQGVGKLFF.

V is TRBV2 and J is TRBJ2-7; no definite D call. This CDR3 contains 12 residues. Germline-derived CDR1 and CDR2 are SNHLY and FYNNEI. V was pared by 7 bases and J by 4 bases, with 11 bases between. Here the CDR3 DNA reads TGTGCCAGCATGGGTCGCCCTTACGAGCAGTACTTC. Translating gives CASMGRPYEQYF.

The gene calls are TRBV29-1 and TRBJ2-3; 10 positions agree with TRBD2. Germline CDR1 SQVTM, CDR2 ANQGSEA. The CDR3 contains 14 residues. V dropped 5 bases and J dropped 6; count of bases not matched to a gene: 8. The CDR3 reads CSVSASGSADTQYF. The CDR3, as DNA: TGCAGCGTTAGCGCTAGCGGGAGTGCGGATACGCAGTATTTT.

The V call is TRBV27, the J call TRBJ2-1, with D hard to call. The CDR3 has 14 residues. Trimming took off 3 bases at V and 2 bases at J, with 8 bases between the two ends. Germline CDR1 MNHEY, CDR2 SMNVEV (reference sequence). CDR3 protein: CASSFERAYNEQFF. The CDR3, as DNA: TGTGCCAGCAGTTTTGAACGGGCCTACAATGAGCAGTTCTTC.

This clone was seen a single time. V usage is TRBV6-1 and J usage is TRBJ2-5, with D possibly matching TRBD2 (6 bases). The length of the CDR3 is 14 residues. The germline gives CDR1 MNHNS, CDR2 SASEGT. Trimming pared 0 bases from V and 4 bases from J, leaving 9 bases between. The CDR3 reads CASSEAYGGETQYF. In DNA, the CDR3 is TGTGCCAGCAGTGAAGCCTACGGGGGAGAGACCCAGTACTTC.